A single sample is the source of the 6 T cell receptor beta chains below, sequenced in a study of T cells expressing NK-cell markers. With the 5' RACE reads reprocessed, TCRdb shows one record per CDR3 protein and no DNA. The repertoire table contains about 30,000 distinct CDR3 sequences. Sequenced sample: blood T cells: a sorted CD56 or NKG2C T cell subset, CD4+ or CD8+ T cells, or bulk PBMC T cells (not recorded which). All receptors come from a woman aged 18-70 years in good health.

The chain carries TRBV7-9 and TRBJ2-7. This CDR3 is built from 11 residues. Germline values: CDR1 SEHNR, CDR2 FQNEAQ (reference sequence). CDR3 residues: CASKGLYEQYF.

This sequence joins TRBV3-1 and TRBJ2-3. Germline V CDR1 and CDR2: LGHDT, YNNKEL (reference sequence). The CDR3 length is 16 residues. CDR3 protein: CASSQRFGTGTDTQYF.

The J gene is TRBJ2-7, the V gene TRBV27. This CDR3 is 16 amino acids long. CDR1 MNHEY and CDR2 SMNVEV come from the germline V gene (reference sequence). The CDR3 region is CASSLAWQGSSYEQYF.

The J gene is TRBJ2-2, the V gene TRBV12-3 or TRBV12-4; TCRdb returns TRBD1, unconfirmable since there is no DNA. The CDR3 is 15 residues long. The CDR3: CASSLKGLGSGELFF.

V usage is TRBV4-1 and J usage is TRBJ2-6; no DNA is available, so the TRBD1 call from TCRdb remains unchecked. This CDR3 has 18 residues. CDR1 is MGHRA and CDR2 is YSYEKL in the germline V gene. CDR3: CASSRSTGNSGAANVLTF.

The V gene is TRBV4-2, the J gene TRBJ2-2; TCRdb's assignment of TRBD2 cannot be checked, as there is no DNA. Germline V gene lookup returns CDR1 LGHNA and CDR2 YNFKEQ. CDR3 length: 16 residues. Here the CDR3 reads CASSQVEELAAGELFF.